This TCR beta chain derives from a study of shared T cell receptors in the human thymus. V shed 0 bases and J shed 1 base, with 19 bases lying between them. The CDR3 loop spans 19 amino acids. Germline V gene sequence: CDR1 LGHNA, CDR2 YNFKEQ. This clone came up once. Profiled with immunoSEQ multiplex PCR; TCRdb holds only in-frame clones, not every one. The sample includes hundreds of thousands of clones, 88% seen only once; the top ten take about 0.01%. These data were also reused for a study on human thymus T cells. That paper adds: Donor material was obtained from healthy Finnish infants undergoing corrective surgery for congenital heart defects. Resected material from corrective heart surgery provided the thymus tissue analysed. There were highly overlapping thymic repertoires among unrelated individuals, as related research reported.

The sequenced sample consisted of thymocytes. The rearrangement uses TRBV4-2 and TRBJ2-1; D might be TRBD2 (6 bases). The receptor comes from a boy under two years old with a congenital heart defect. CDR3 sequence: CASSQDIPPPSASYNEQFF. CDR3 in DNA: TGTGCCAGCAGCCAAGATATCCCTCCGCCTAGCGCGTCCTACAATGAGCAGTTCTTC.